This T cell receptor beta chain originates from a study of Ad26.COV2.S vaccination and SARS-CoV-2 variants. About the study: Sample donor was a member of the COV1001 Ad26.COV2.S trial arm.

TCRdb's copy holds only in-frame clones and misses some; the assay was immunoSEQ multiplex PCR. The sample carries 300,000 to 450,000 clones, roughly 81% recorded once. Points from the study as a whole: From the TCR breadth and depth analyses, total T cell responses may have been underestimated. Reported findings describe substantial breadth in spike-specific CD8+ and CD4+ T cell responses following vaccination.

With respect to this clone: Its antigen is undetermined.

Indicated treatment: about 20 received Ad26.COV2.S at low or high dose, single or two shots; 5 received placebo; per-sample allocation not given. Sampling was done on day 63 after the first vaccine or placebo injection. SARS-CoV-2 spike from the Wuhan strain was encoded by the vaccine, an Ad26 vector. The CDR3 is 14 amino acids. The germline CDR1 and CDR2 sequences are MNHEY and SVGAGI. V was trimmed by 6 bases and J by 0 bases, leaving 9 bases between them. This receptor was obtained from a person aged 18-60 years who received the Ad26.COV2.S COVID-19 vaccine or a placebo. The specimen was peripheral blood, collected in a trial of Ad26.COV2.S vaccine versus placebo. The rearrangement joins TRBV6-5 to TRBJ2-1; D is possibly TRBD2 (6 bases). This CDR3 is CASSLTSSYNEQFF. DNA of the CDR3: TGTGCCAGCAGCCTGACTAGCTCCTACAATGAGCAGTTCTTC.